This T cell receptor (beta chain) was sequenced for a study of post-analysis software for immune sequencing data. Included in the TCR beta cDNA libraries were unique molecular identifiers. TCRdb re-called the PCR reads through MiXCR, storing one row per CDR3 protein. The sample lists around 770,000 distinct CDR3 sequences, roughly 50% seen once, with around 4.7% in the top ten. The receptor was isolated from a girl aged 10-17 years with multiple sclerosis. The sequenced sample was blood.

As DNA, the CDR3 is TGTGCCAGCAGTCGACAGACCAGGGAGCCCTACGAGCAGTACTTC. Translated: CASSRQTREPYEQYF. This rearrangement joins TRBV12-3 or TRBV12-4 to TRBJ2-7; D is tentatively TRBD1 or TRBD2 (5 bases each). The CDR3 covers 15 residues. Trimming cost V 5 bases and J 2 bases, with 16 bases left between them.